This section outlines one T cell receptor beta chain sequence together with its context. The repertoire was sequenced with immunoSEQ multiplex PCR; TCRdb's copy has only in-frame clones and lacks some. The repertoire holds 80,000 to 95,000 clones, with 90% to 97% as singletons. The sample belongs to a study of technical replicates of blood from a few donors. Trimming removed 0 bases at V and 9 bases at J, with 9 bases between. The V gene's germline CDR1 is SGHTA and CDR2 FQGTGA. CDR3 length: 13 residues. The sequence was collected from a human donor in good health. V is TRBV7-3 and J is TRBJ2-1; D remains unclear. The sequencing sample was made of T cells isolated from PBMCs. The CDR3 loop is CASSLTLHGEQFF. The CDR3 bases are TGTGCCAGCAGCTTAACGTTACATGGTGAGCAGTTCTTC.